Following are 8 T cell receptor beta chains from one sample sequenced in a study of cytomegalovirus exposure and HLA in healthy donors. Primers included in the PCR were 60 Vbeta and 13 Jbeta primers. Profiled with immunoSEQ multiplex PCR; TCRdb holds only in-frame clones, not every one. The table has about 64,000 clones, approximately 58% seen once. What was sequenced was PBMCs. These TCRs come from a woman in her fifties or sixties in good health and CMV-seronegative.

This chain links TRBV28 with TRBJ2-7; D may be TRBD2 (6 bases). V lost 5 bases and J 2 bases, leaving 13 bases between the germline ends. Germline CDR1 is MDHEN and CDR2 is SYDVKM. The length of the CDR3 is 14 residues. The CDR3 region has the DNA TGTGCCAGCAGTGAGCCAGGGACTGCCTACGAGCAGTACTTC. Its protein product is CASSEPGTAYEQYF.

V usage is TRBV6-1 and J usage is TRBJ1-3; TRBD1 matches at 11 bases. The CDR3 covers 18 residues. Trimming at V came to 3 bases and at J to 3 bases, leaving 10 bases not matched to a gene. CDR1 is MNHNS, CDR2 SASEGT, per germline. The DNA of the CDR3 is TGTGCCAGCAGTGAGGAATATGCCGGGACAGGGGGTGGAAACACCATATATTTT. As protein: CASSEEYAGTGGGNTIYF.

This clone was observed a single time. The rearrangement uses TRBV6-5 and TRBJ1-1, with 7 bases identical to TRBD1. V trimming: 0 bases; J trimming: 5 bases; junction bases outside the gene matches: 6. This CDR3 is 15 amino acids long. Per germline, CDR1 MNHEY and CDR2 SVGAGI. CDR3 sequence (DNA): TGTGCCAGCAGTTACTCTCGCGGGACAGAGACTGAAGCTTTCTTT. It is translated as CASSYSRGTETEAFF.

The chain combines TRBV7-6 with TRBJ2-7, with D hard to call. The CDR3 spans 14 residues. V lost 5 bases, J lost 4 bases, and 15 bases lay in between. In germline, CDR1 is SGHVS, CDR2 FNYEAQ. In DNA form, the CDR3 reads TGTGCCAGCAGCCCTCCCCTCCGACTGTACGAGCAGTACTTC. Amino acid sequence: CASSPPLRLYEQYF.

This rearrangement joins TRBV9 to TRBJ1-2; D not resolved. The length of the CDR3 is 11 residues. Germline V CDR1 and CDR2: SGDLS, YYNGEE. Trimming left V 3 bases short and J 3 bases short, with 3 bases between. The CDR3 here is CASSDYYGYTF. In nucleotides, the CDR3 is TGTGCCAGCAGCGACTACTATGGCTACACCTTC.

This chain joins TRBV4-1 and TRBJ1-2; D gene unclear. Trimming left V 1 base short and J 4 bases short, with 13 bases between. CDR3 length: 15 amino acids. Germline CDR1 reads MGHRA; CDR2 reads YSYEKL. The CDR3 sequence: CASSQVGGRPYGYTF. The CDR3 DNA is TGCGCCAGCAGCCAAGTCGGTGGCAGGCCCTATGGCTACACCTTC.

This clone appeared a few times. This chain connects TRBV7-3 to TRBJ2-1; TRBD2 might be the D (5 bases). The V end was cut by 2 bases, the J end by 3 bases, with 11 bases between. The CDR3 length is 15 residues. The germline gives CDR1 SGHTA, CDR2 FQGTGA. As DNA, the CDR3 is TGTGCCAGCAGCTTAGCGAGCGGAGACTACAATGAGCAGTTCTTC. This translates into CASSLASGDYNEQFF.

This rearrangement joins TRBV5-1 to TRBJ2-3, with D perhaps TRBD2 (6 bases). The CDR3 totals 16 residues. V dropped 1 base and J dropped 4 bases, with 16 bases sitting between them. Germline CDR1 is SGHRS and CDR2 is YFSETQ. The CDR3 reads CASSLYPGSVSDTQYF. CDR3 in DNA: TGCGCCAGCAGCTTGTATCCCGGGAGCGTCTCAGATACGCAGTATTTT.